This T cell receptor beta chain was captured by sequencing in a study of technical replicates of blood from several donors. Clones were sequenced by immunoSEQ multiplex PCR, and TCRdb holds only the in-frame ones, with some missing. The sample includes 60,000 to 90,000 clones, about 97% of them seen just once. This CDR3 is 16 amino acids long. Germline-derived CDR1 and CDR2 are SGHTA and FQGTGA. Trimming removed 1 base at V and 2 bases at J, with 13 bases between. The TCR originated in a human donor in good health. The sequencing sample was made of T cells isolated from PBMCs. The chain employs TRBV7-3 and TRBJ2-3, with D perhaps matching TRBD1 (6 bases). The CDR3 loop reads CASSLRARDNTDTQYF. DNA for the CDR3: TGTGCCAGCAGCTTAAGGGCACGGGACAACACAGATACGCAGTATTTT. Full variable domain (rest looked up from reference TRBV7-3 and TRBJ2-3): GAGVSQTPSNKVTEKGKYVELRCDPISGHTALYWYRQSLGQGPEFLIYFQGTGAADDSGLPNDRFFAVRPEGSVSTLKIQRTERGDSAVYLCASSLRARDNTDTQYFGPGTRLTVL.